Given below is one TCR beta chain in context. With the read ending 3 residues before the CDR3 end, the germline J gene is used to fill in that end. The data were taken from a study of T cell clonality in common variable immunodeficiency. Only in-frame clones appear in the TCRdb table, and some are missing; sequencing was by immunoSEQ multiplex PCR. Sampling found tens of thousands of clones, none seen once. The ends were cut back, 1 base at V and 4 bases at J, with 7 bases in the middle. Germline V CDR1 and CDR2: SGHVS, FQNEAQ. This CDR3 has 13 amino acids. The source material was peripheral blood mononuclear cells. The receptor comes from a person aged 18 to 70 in good health. The V call is TRBV7-8, the J call TRBJ2-5; TRBD1 is a possible D gene (6 bases). This chain's CDR3 is CASSLVQGETQYF. The CDR3 bases that were read are TGTGCCAGCAGCTTAGTACAGGGAGAGACC.